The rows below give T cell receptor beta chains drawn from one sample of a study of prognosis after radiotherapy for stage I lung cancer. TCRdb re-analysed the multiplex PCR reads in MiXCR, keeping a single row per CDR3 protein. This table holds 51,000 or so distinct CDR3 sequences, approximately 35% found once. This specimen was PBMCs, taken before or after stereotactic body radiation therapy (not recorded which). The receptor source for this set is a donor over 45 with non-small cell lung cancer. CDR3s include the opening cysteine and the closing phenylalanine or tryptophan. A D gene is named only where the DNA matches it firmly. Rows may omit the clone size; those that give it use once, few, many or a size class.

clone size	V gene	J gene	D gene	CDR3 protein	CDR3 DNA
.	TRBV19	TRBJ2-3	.	CASRRPRARTIGKTDTQYF	TGTGCCAGTAGACGACCAAGGGCCCGAACTATCGGCAAAACAGATACGCAGTATTTT
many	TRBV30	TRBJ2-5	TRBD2	CAWSSRGYGLQETQYF	TGTGCCTGGAGTTCGCGGGGGTATGGGCTTCAAGAGACCCAGTACTTC
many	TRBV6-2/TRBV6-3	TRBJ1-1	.	CASGPSPLGSTEAFF	TGTGCCAGCGGACCGAGCCCTTTGGGATCCACTGAAGCTTTCTTT
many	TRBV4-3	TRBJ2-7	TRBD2	CASSLQRGYSYEQYF	TGCGCCAGCAGCCTCCAGCGGGGCTACTCCTACGAGCAGTACTTC
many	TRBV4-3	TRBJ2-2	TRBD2	CASSQDRGLAGETGELFF	TGCGCCAGCAGCCAAGATAGAGGACTAGCGGGAGAAACCGGGGAGCTGTTTTTT
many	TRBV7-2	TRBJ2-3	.	CASSSKMGGRTSDTQYF	TGTGCCAGCAGCTCTAAAATGGGGGGAAGGACATCAGATACGCAGTATTTT
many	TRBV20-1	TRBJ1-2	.	CSLRRGYTF	TGCAGCCTTCGCCGAGGCTACACCTTC
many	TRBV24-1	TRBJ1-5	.	CATSDFRVNQPQHF	TGTGCCACCAGTGATTTTAGGGTAAATCAGCCCCAGCATTTT
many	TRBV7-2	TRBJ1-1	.	CASSLARGGEAFF	TGTGCCAGCAGCTTAGCGCGGGGTGGGGAAGCTTTCTTT
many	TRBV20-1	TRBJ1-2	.	CSASREVVKGYTF	TGCAGTGCTAGTAGGGAAGTAGTAAAGGGCTACACCTTC
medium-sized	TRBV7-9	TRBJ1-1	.	CASSGGRGMNTEAFF	TGTGCCAGCAGCGGCGGTCGGGGAATGAACACTGAAGCTTTCTTT
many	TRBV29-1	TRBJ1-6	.	CSAAAGVDSPLHF	TGCAGCGCTGCCGCGGGGGTGGATTCACCCCTCCACTTT
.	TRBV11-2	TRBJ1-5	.	CASSLDQGLSQPQHF	TGTGCCAGCAGCTTAGACCAGGGGCTCTCGCAGCCCCAGCATTTT
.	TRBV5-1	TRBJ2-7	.	CSSSFSSWGSLPNEQYF	TGCTCCAGCAGTTTCAGTTCCTGGGGCAGCCTACCTAACGAGCAGTACTTC
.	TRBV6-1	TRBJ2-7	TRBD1	CASSDPGTASYEQYF	TGTGCCAGCAGTGACCCCGGGACAGCCTCCTACGAGCAGTACTTC
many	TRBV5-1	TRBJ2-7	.	CASRLNRDPYEQYF	TGCGCCAGCAGGTTGAACAGGGACCCCTACGAGCAGTACTTC
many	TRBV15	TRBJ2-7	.	CATSSGGFGQGTYEQYF	TGTGCCACCAGCAGTGGGGGTTTTGGGCAGGGCACCTACGAGCAGTACTTC
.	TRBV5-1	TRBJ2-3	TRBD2	CASSPVLAVGSTDTQYF	TGCGCCAGCAGCCCCGTACTAGCGGTGGGCTCCACAGATACGCAGTATTTT
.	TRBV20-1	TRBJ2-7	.	CSAKGTLSSYEQYF	TGCAGTGCTAAGGGGACATTGAGCTCCTACGAGCAGTACTTC
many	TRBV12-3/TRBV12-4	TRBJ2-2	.	CASGETGRAGELFF	TGTGCCAGTGGGGAAACAGGGAGGGCCGGGGAGCTGTTTTTT
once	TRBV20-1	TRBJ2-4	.	CSCSVSPLAKNIQYF	TGCAGTTGCTCTGTAAGCCCCCTAGCCAAAAACATTCAGTACTTC
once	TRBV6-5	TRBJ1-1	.	CASSSPGGYFVAFF	TGTGCCAGCAGTTCCCCGGGGGGTTACTTTGTAGCTTTCTTT
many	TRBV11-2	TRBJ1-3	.	CASSLRQISGNTIYF	TGTGCCAGCAGCTTAAGACAAATCTCTGGAAACACCATATATTTT
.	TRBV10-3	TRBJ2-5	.	CAIRKTTGQQENKYF	TGTGCCATCCGGAAAACGACAGGTCAGCAAGAGAACAAGTACTTC
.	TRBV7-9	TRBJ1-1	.	CAGLTGCASTEAFF	TGTGCCGGCCTAACAGGGTGCGCAAGCACTGAAGCTTTCTTC
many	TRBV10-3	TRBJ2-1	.	CAIRAGSPRHDEQFF	TGTGCCATCAGAGCTGGGAGCCCGCGTCACGATGAGCAGTTCTTC
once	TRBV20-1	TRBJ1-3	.	CSARDRISSGNTIYF	TGCAGTGCTAGAGACAGAATTAGCTCTGGAAACACCATATATTTT
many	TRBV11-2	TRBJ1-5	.	CASSFSRTDSRNQPQHF	TGTGCCAGCAGCTTCAGTAGGACAGACTCACGTAATCAGCCCCAGCATTTT
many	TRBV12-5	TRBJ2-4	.	CASGLDMNLRGNIQYF	TGTGCTAGTGGTTTAGATATGAACCTCCGAGGGAACATTCAGTACTTC
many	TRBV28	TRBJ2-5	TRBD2	CASGKREGRETQYF	TGTGCCAGCGGTAAGCGGGAGGGCCGAGAGACCCAGTACTTC
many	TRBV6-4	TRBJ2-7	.	CASSSHGEAYEQYF	TGTGCCAGCAGTTCCCACGGAGAAGCCTACGAGCAGTACTTC
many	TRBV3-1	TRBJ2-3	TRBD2	CASSQRGGGRLDTQYF	TGTGCCAGCAGCCAGCGGGGTGGCGGGAGGTTAGATACGCAGTATTTT